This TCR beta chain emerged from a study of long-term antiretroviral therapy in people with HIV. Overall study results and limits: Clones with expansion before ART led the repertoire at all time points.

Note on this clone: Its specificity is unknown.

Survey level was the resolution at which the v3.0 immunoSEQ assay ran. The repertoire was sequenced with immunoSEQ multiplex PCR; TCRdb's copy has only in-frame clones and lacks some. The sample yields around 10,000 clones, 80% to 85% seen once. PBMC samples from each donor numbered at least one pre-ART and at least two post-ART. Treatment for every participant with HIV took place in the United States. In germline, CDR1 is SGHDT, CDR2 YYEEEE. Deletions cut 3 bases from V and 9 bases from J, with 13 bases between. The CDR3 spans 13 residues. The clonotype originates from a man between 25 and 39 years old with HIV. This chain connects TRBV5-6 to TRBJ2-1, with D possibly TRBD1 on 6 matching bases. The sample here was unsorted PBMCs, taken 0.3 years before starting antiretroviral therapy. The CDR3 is CASSSDRLSEQFF. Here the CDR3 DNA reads TGTGCCAGCAGCTCTGACAGGCTAAGTGAGCAGTTCTTC.